This TCR beta chain emerged from a study of CD8 T cells in Susac syndrome (dated by TCRdb to between 2018 and 2020). In terms of the full investigation: Whether CD8+ T cell activation and differentiation in Susac syndrome was antigen driven was tested using repertoire sequencing. The clonality of the CD8+ T cell repertoire was compared across approximately eleven healthy donors, around 14 Susac syndrome patients and under 18 multiple sclerosis patients.

Comments on this clonotype: What antigen it recognizes has not been identified. No base-level quality is on record; no much larger clone is a single base apart.

The trim is 0 bases for V and 3 bases for J, with a gap of 13 bases between the germline ends. Via the germline V gene (reference sequence), CDR1 is LGHDT and CDR2 YNNKEL. The CDR3 runs 16 residues from the cysteine to the phenylalanine. The retained sequence is limited to the CDR3, 48 bases, with the frame set at the first base. On the study overall, not on this receptor specifically: The study acknowledged that relatively few individuals were included in the TCR sequencing and HLA analysis.

RNA was extracted using the RNeasy kit, and about 0.45 to 1 microgram was reverse transcribed with random hexamers. TCR beta CDR3 regions were amplified with the immunoSEQ multiplex PCR assay covering 54 Vbeta and 13 Jbeta segments. To correct PCR amplification bias, a synthetic template baseline was used for both primer optimization and computational correction. The source study handled its data this way. Only productive sequences were kept, with reads annotated to V, D and J genes according to IMGT and analyzed in immunoSEQ Analyzer. Clonality was calculated as one minus the Shannon entropy normalized by log2 of the number of productive unique sequences. Public and private clones were assessed among the 100 most prevalent clones of each patient and control. Clones were defined as Susac-specific if absent from the healthy and MS cohorts, from around 1,000 published viral clones and from other ImmuneACCESS disease sequences. TCRdb applied fastp at Q25 and MiXCR to the public reads, then kept only in-frame beta chains. A single entry per CDR3 protein holds the most common genes and DNA from its merged rows. These V and J calls rely on TCRdb rather than the paper's analysis. The sample profile shows tens of thousands of distinct CDR3 sequences; approximately 94% of them were found once. Together, the top ten hold more than 0.45% of the sample.

Peripheral blood CD8+ and CD4+ T cells from healthy donors, Susac syndrome patients and multiple sclerosis patients were profiled using high-throughput TCR beta sequencing. Healthy donors were included as age- and sex-matched controls. CD8+ TEMRA cells were enriched by FACS, while bulk CD8+ and CD4+ T cells were purified by magnetic negative isolation. Blood was collected in EDTA tubes and processed within 24 hours, with PBMCs isolated through density gradient centrifugation. PBMCs intended for TCR sequencing were cryopreserved in liquid nitrogen and thawed later in a water bath at 37 degrees C. A purity of at least 90% was achieved for sorted or isolated CD4+, CD8+ and CD8+ TEMRA cells.

Sequenced input: CD8+ T cells from PBMCs. This receptor was obtained from a human donor in good health. This sequence uses TRBV3-1 and TRBJ2-3; the D region possibly corresponds to TRBD2 (5 bases align). The CDR3 is CASSQEVKAVTDTQYF. The DNA sequence is TGTGCCAGCAGCCAAGAAGTCAAAGCGGTAACAGATACGCAGTATTTT.